A selection of T cell receptor beta chains follows, all from one sample in a study of monozygotic twins with inflammatory bowel disease. TCRdb re-called the 5' RACE reads and gives one entry per CDR3 protein, without DNA. The table gives about 440,000 distinct CDR3 sequences; the top ten clones make up 2.4% of it. The sequenced sample was blood. The receptors derive from a human donor with ulcerative colitis or Crohn's disease, or a healthy co-twin of an affected twin (not recorded which). CDR3s include the opening cysteine and the closing phenylalanine or tryptophan.

v_gene: TRBV20-1; j_gene: TRBJ2-1; CDR3aa: CSAWRPGLPSSYNEQFF
v_gene: TRBV4-1; j_gene: TRBJ2-5; CDR3aa: CASSRLGTLQETQYF
v_gene: TRBV14; j_gene: TRBJ1-4; CDR3aa: CASSQVPFGKLFF
v_gene: TRBV20-1; j_gene: TRBJ2-7; CDR3aa: CSARDPSGFSYEQYF
v_gene: TRBV4-3; j_gene: TRBJ1-2; CDR3aa: CASSPPDREGYGYTF
v_gene: TRBV7-3; j_gene: TRBJ1-1; CDR3aa: CASSQTGTVNTEAFF
v_gene: TRBV20-1; j_gene: TRBJ1-5; CDR3aa: CSAGRTDNQPQHF
v_gene: TRBV20-1; j_gene: TRBJ1-1; CDR3aa: CSAQDRGRLSNTEAFF
v_gene: TRBV29-1; j_gene: TRBJ2-6; CDR3aa: CSVGAGANVLTF
v_gene: TRBV12-3/TRBV12-4; j_gene: TRBJ2-7; CDR3aa: CASTSYGVRYEQYF
v_gene: TRBV2; j_gene: TRBJ2-1; CDR3aa: CAAAGGLARSYNEQFF
v_gene: TRBV7-9; j_gene: TRBJ2-7; CDR3aa: CASSPTRGEQYF
v_gene: TRBV27; j_gene: TRBJ2-1; CDR3aa: CASSPPRGSSYNEQFF
v_gene: TRBV6-1; j_gene: TRBJ2-3; CDR3aa: CASKVGDTDTQYF
v_gene: TRBV9; j_gene: TRBJ2-1; CDR3aa: CASSVAAGGYNEQFF
v_gene: TRBV25-1; j_gene: TRBJ2-7; CDR3aa: CASSVTGTMGEQYF
v_gene: TRBV7-3; j_gene: TRBJ2-3; CDR3aa: CASSPEGHTQYF
v_gene: TRBV4-2; j_gene: TRBJ2-7; CDR3aa: CASSQESGTSYEQYF
v_gene: TRBV5-1; j_gene: TRBJ1-2; CDR3aa: CASSLEAGLGYTF
v_gene: TRBV29-1; j_gene: TRBJ1-2; CDR3aa: CSAYKETNYGYTF
v_gene: TRBV5-1; j_gene: TRBJ1-2; CDR3aa: CASSLGPGQGYGYTF
v_gene: TRBV5-1; j_gene: TRBJ2-1; CDR3aa: CASSSLSGGIYNEQFF
v_gene: TRBV5-1; j_gene: TRBJ2-1; CDR3aa: CASSLGWGQYYEQFF
v_gene: TRBV4-1; j_gene: TRBJ2-5; CDR3aa: CASSHPGTSGGETQYF
v_gene: TRBV12-3/TRBV12-4; j_gene: TRBJ2-3; CDR3aa: CASTPGQGAADTQYF
v_gene: TRBV7-9; j_gene: TRBJ1-5; CDR3aa: CASSLGGAENSNQPQHF
v_gene: TRBV10-3; j_gene: TRBJ1-1; CDR3aa: CAISESGAPSATEAFF
v_gene: TRBV7-9; j_gene: TRBJ2-3; CDR3aa: CASSRSSQSTDTQYF
v_gene: TRBV19; j_gene: TRBJ1-1; CDR3aa: CASNPRGRETEAFF
v_gene: TRBV29-1; j_gene: TRBJ1-1; CDR3aa: CSAGQFTNTEAFF
v_gene: TRBV10-3; j_gene: TRBJ2-5; CDR3aa: CATMKQETQYF
v_gene: TRBV20-1; j_gene: TRBJ1-1; CDR3aa: CSAQSGQGNTEAFF
v_gene: TRBV4-1; j_gene: TRBJ2-3; CDR3aa: CASSQVRGQRADTQYF
v_gene: TRBV6-5; j_gene: TRBJ1-6; CDR3aa: CASSYSYVVPGVNSPLHF
v_gene: TRBV12-3/TRBV12-4; j_gene: TRBJ2-7; CDR3aa: CASSFGTPRGEQYF
v_gene: TRBV4-2; j_gene: TRBJ2-1; CDR3aa: CASSQGRSGLQSDEQFF
v_gene: TRBV5-1; j_gene: TRBJ2-2; CDR3aa: CASSSTNTGELFF
v_gene: TRBV7-3; j_gene: TRBJ2-2; CDR3aa: CASRDYLNTGELFF
v_gene: TRBV5-6; j_gene: TRBJ2-1; CDR3aa: CASSLALGLGNNEQFF
v_gene: TRBV27; j_gene: TRBJ2-7; CDR3aa: CASRTRQGGEQYF
v_gene: TRBV5-1; j_gene: TRBJ2-7; CDR3aa: CASSPTYAPGGADNEQYF
v_gene: TRBV5-1; j_gene: TRBJ2-6; CDR3aa: CASSLFGGSNVLTF
v_gene: TRBV4-2; j_gene: TRBJ2-1; CDR3aa: CASSQELAGAYNEQFF
v_gene: TRBV21-1; j_gene: TRBJ2-5; CDR3aa: CASGSAGREETQYF